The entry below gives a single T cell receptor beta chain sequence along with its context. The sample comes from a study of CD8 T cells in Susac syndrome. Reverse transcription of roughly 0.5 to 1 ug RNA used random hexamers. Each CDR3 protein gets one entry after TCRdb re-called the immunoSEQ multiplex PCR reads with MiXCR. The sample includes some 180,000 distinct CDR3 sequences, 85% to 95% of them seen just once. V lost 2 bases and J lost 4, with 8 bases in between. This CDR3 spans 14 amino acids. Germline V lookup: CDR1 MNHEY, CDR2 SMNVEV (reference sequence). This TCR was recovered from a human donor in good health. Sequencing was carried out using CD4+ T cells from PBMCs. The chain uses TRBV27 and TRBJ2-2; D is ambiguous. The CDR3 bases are TGTGCCAGCAGTTTAGGACGGTCCACCGGGGAGCTGTTTTTT. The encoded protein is CASSLGRSTGELFF.